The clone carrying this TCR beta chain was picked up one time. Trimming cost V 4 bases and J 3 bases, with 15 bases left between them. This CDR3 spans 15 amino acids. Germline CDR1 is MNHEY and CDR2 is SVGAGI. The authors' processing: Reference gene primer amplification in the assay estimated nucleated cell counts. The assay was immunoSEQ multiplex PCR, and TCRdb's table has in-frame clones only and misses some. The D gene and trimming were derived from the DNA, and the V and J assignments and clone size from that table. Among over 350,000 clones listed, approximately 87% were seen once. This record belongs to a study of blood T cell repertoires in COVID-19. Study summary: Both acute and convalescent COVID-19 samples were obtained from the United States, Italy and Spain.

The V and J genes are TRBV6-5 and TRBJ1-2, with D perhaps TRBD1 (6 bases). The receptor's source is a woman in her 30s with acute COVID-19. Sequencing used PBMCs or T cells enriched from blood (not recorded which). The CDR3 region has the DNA TGTGCCAGCAGTTCCCCAAGGGGGGGCGACTATGGCTACACCTTC. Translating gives CASSSPRGGDYGYTF.